Listed below are T cell receptor beta chains from one sample, sequenced in a study of post-analysis software for immune sequencing data. TCRdb itself ran the PCR reads through MiXCR, one entry per CDR3 protein. The sample yields some 370,000 distinct CDR3 sequences, less than 35% seen once. Material for sequencing was blood. These receptors all come from a girl aged 10 to 17 with multiple sclerosis. CDR3s include the opening cysteine and the closing phenylalanine or tryptophan. The order of the fields is clone size, D gene, J gene, V gene, CDR3 protein, CDR3 DNA. The D gene is left open where the match is weak. The size field is filled for only some rows; it gives once, few, many or a size class.

abundance: NA
d_gene: TRBD1
j_gene: TRBJ1-2
v_gene: TRBV5-1
CDR3aa: CASSTRQGPYGYTF
CDR3nt: TGCGCCAGCAGCACCCGACAGGGGCCGTATGGCTACACCTTC

abundance: NA
d_gene: NA
j_gene: TRBJ2-7
v_gene: TRBV6-1
CDR3aa: CASSTGALYEQYF
CDR3nt: TGTGCCAGCAGTACGGGGGCTTTATACGAGCAGTACTTC

abundance: NA
d_gene: NA
j_gene: TRBJ2-7
v_gene: TRBV20-1
CDR3aa: CSASPAETAYEQYF
CDR3nt: TGCAGTGCTAGTCCAGCGGAAACCGCCTACGAGCAGTACTTC

abundance: many
d_gene: NA
j_gene: TRBJ2-1
v_gene: TRBV4-3
CDR3aa: CASSQDLTNGGYNEQFF
CDR3nt: TGCGCCAGCAGCCAAGATCTGACAAACGGGGGCTACAATGAGCAGTTCTTC

abundance: NA
d_gene: TRBD1
j_gene: TRBJ2-5
v_gene: TRBV20-1
CDR3aa: CSARPGQGQETQYF
CDR3nt: TGCAGTGCTAGACCCGGACAGGGACAAGAGACCCAGTACTTC

abundance: NA
d_gene: TRBD2
j_gene: TRBJ2-1
v_gene: TRBV20-1
CDR3aa: CSARGGGASFYNEQFF
CDR3nt: TGCAGTGCTAGAGGCGGGGGGGCCAGTTTCTACAATGAGCAGTTCTTC

abundance: few
d_gene: NA
j_gene: TRBJ2-3
v_gene: TRBV4-2
CDR3aa: CASSQDLTRGSAIDTQYF
CDR3nt: TGTGCCAGCAGCCAAGATTTGACGAGGGGGTCTGCGATAGATACGCAGTATTTT

abundance: many
d_gene: TRBD1
j_gene: TRBJ2-7
v_gene: TRBV4-1
CDR3aa: CASSQSGTGGYEQYF
CDR3nt: TGCGCCAGCAGCCAATCCGGGACAGGGGGCTACGAGCAGTACTTC

abundance: many
d_gene: NA
j_gene: TRBJ2-5
v_gene: TRBV6-5
CDR3aa: CASRGTRQQETQYF
CDR3nt: TGTGCCAGCAGGGGGACACGGCAACAAGAGACCCAGTACTTC

abundance: few
d_gene: NA
j_gene: TRBJ2-3
v_gene: TRBV5-1
CDR3aa: CASSLGRGGTDTQYF
CDR3nt: TGCGCCAGCAGCTTAGGGCGGGGAGGCACAGATACGCAGTATTTT

abundance: NA
d_gene: NA
j_gene: TRBJ2-3
v_gene: TRBV4-2
CDR3aa: CASSQGRGAEDTQYF
CDR3nt: TGTGCCAGCAGCCAGGGTCGGGGGGCCGAGGATACGCAGTATTTT

abundance: few
d_gene: NA
j_gene: TRBJ1-5
v_gene: TRBV20-1
CDR3aa: CSAGTANSNQPQHF
CDR3nt: TGCAGTGCTGGTACAGCTAATAGCAATCAGCCCCAGCATTTT

abundance: few
d_gene: NA
j_gene: TRBJ2-5
v_gene: TRBV21-1
CDR3aa: CASSKEGGQETQYF
CDR3nt: TGTGCCAGCAGCAAAGAAGGGGGGCAAGAGACCCAGTACTTC

abundance: NA
d_gene: NA
j_gene: TRBJ1-2
v_gene: TRBV12-3/TRBV12-4
CDR3aa: CASSSQGRVNYGYTF
CDR3nt: TGTGCCAGCAGTTCTCAAGGGAGAGTTAACTATGGCTACACCTTC

abundance: NA
d_gene: NA
j_gene: TRBJ1-4
v_gene: TRBV27
CDR3aa: CASSRTVNEKLFF
CDR3nt: TGTGCCAGCAGTCGGACAGTCAATGAAAAACTGTTTTTT

abundance: few
d_gene: TRBD2
j_gene: TRBJ2-4
v_gene: TRBV5-6
CDR3aa: CASSLRLAGENIQYF
CDR3nt: TGTGCCAGCAGCTTGAGGCTAGCGGGGGAAAACATTCAGTACTTC

abundance: NA
d_gene: NA
j_gene: TRBJ2-2
v_gene: TRBV5-1
CDR3aa: CASSFDSAAVELFF
CDR3nt: TGCGCCAGCAGCTTCGACAGTGCGGCCGTGGAGCTGTTTTTT

abundance: NA
d_gene: NA
j_gene: TRBJ2-4
v_gene: TRBV24-1
CDR3aa: CATSDPSRQPEEQYF
CDR3nt: TGTGCCACCAGTGATCCCTCTCGGCAGCCGGAGGAGCAGTACTTC

abundance: NA
d_gene: NA
j_gene: TRBJ2-5
v_gene: TRBV6-6
CDR3aa: CASSYGERQETQYF
CDR3nt: TGTGCCAGCAGTTACGGGGAGCGGCAAGAGACCCAGTACTTC

abundance: few
d_gene: TRBD2
j_gene: TRBJ2-3
v_gene: TRBV7-2
CDR3aa: CASSLDSRLAAGKAQYF
CDR3nt: TGTGCCAGCAGCTTAGATTCTAGACTAGCGGCGGGAAAGGCGCAGTATTTT

abundance: few
d_gene: TRBD1
j_gene: TRBJ1-2
v_gene: TRBV7-2
CDR3aa: CASSVRQTGRGYTF
CDR3nt: TGTGCCAGCAGCGTGAGGCAGACAGGGCGCGGCTACACCTTC

abundance: NA
d_gene: NA
j_gene: TRBJ2-3
v_gene: TRBV7-9
CDR3aa: CASSLADFTDTQYF
CDR3nt: TGTGCCAGCAGCTTAGCGGACTTCACCGATACGCAGTATTTT

abundance: NA
d_gene: TRBD1
j_gene: TRBJ1-2
v_gene: TRBV12-3/TRBV12-4
CDR3aa: CASSSTPGQLYGYTF
CDR3nt: TGTGCCAGCAGTTCCACCCCGGGACAGCTCTATGGCTACACCTTC

abundance: NA
d_gene: NA
j_gene: TRBJ2-5
v_gene: TRBV7-2
CDR3aa: CASSVDRSKTQYF
CDR3nt: TGTGCCAGCAGCGTAGACCGATCGAAGACCCAGTACTTC

abundance: NA
d_gene: TRBD1
j_gene: TRBJ2-6
v_gene: TRBV5-1
CDR3aa: CASSSSTGGSGANVLTF
CDR3nt: TGCGCCAGCAGCTCGTCGACAGGGGGCTCCGGGGCCAACGTCCTGACTTTC

abundance: NA
d_gene: NA
j_gene: TRBJ1-2
v_gene: TRBV20-1
CDR3aa: CSASSRGYGYTF
CDR3nt: TGCAGTGCTAGTTCCCGGGGCTATGGCTACACCTTC

abundance: NA
d_gene: TRBD1
j_gene: TRBJ2-3
v_gene: TRBV15
CDR3aa: CATSRGQGVVDTQYF
CDR3nt: TGTGCCACCAGCAGAGGACAGGGGGTCGTAGATACGCAGTATTTT

abundance: few
d_gene: TRBD2
j_gene: TRBJ2-5
v_gene: TRBV12-3/TRBV12-4
CDR3aa: CASSRSGGAKETQYF
CDR3nt: TGTGCCAGCAGTCGTAGCGGGGGGGCCAAGGAGACCCAGTACTTC